The clone carrying this TCR beta chain showed up many times. As yet, its antigen is unknown. No progression to ophthalmopathy during 18 months of follow-up defined stable disease. Lactation, pregnancy, other autoimmune disease or uncontrolled infection excluded patients. These data originate in a study of T cells in Graves' hyperthyroidism and ophthalmopathy. Amplification targeted TCR beta CDR3 regions from RNA transcripts. An initial round of RT-PCR targeting the TCR CDR3 relied on the HTBI primer set. From the multiplex PCR reads, TCRdb called clonotypes with MiXCR, one entry per CDR3 protein. The repertoire holds 500,000 to 700,000 distinct CDR3 sequences, approximately 15% seen once, with roughly 18% in the top ten. Regarding the study as a whole: Blood samples included most of the expanded thyroid clonotypes exceeding 0.001.

The receptor's source is a woman younger than 30 with Graves' hyperthyroidism. Material for sequencing was blood.

CDR3 in amino acids: CASSTPDFTDTQYF. CDR3 in DNA: TGCGCCAGCAGCACCCCGGACTTTACAGATACGCAGTATTTT. The chain combines TRBV5-1 with TRBJ2-3; D is possibly TRBD2 (5 bases). Deletions cut 4 bases from V and 3 bases from J, with 12 bases between. The germline CDR1 and CDR2 sequences are SGHRS and YFSETQ. This CDR3 is built from 14 residues. Combining the CDR3 with reference TRBV5-1 and TRBJ2-3 gives the whole variable domain KAGVTQTPRYLIKTRGQQVTLSCSPISGHRSVSWYQQTPGQGLQFLFEYFSETQRNKGNFPGRFSGRQFSNSRSEMNVSTLELGDSALYLCASSTPDFTDTQYFGPGTRLTVL.